This T cell receptor (beta chain) emerged from a study of technical replicates of blood from several donors. Sequencing was performed with immunoSEQ multiplex PCR; in TCRdb, only in-frame clones are kept and a portion is missing. The repertoire holds some 82,000 clones, with around 94% as singletons. This CDR3 is 13 amino acids long. Trimming cost V 1 base and J 5 bases, with 9 bases left between them. The germline CDR1 and CDR2 sequences are LNHNV and YYDKDF (reference sequence). The sample comprised T cells isolated from PBMCs. This chain uses TRBV15 with TRBJ2-7; possibly TRBD1 for D (5 bases). The receptor's source is a human donor in good health. The CDR3 bases are TGTGCCACCAGCAGAGCGAGCAGGGACGAGCAGTACTTC. As protein: CATSRASRDEQYF.